This T cell receptor (beta chain) derives from a study of cytomegalovirus exposure and HLA in healthy donors. Study at large: Falling in the Caucasian-associated ancestry cluster were 81% of under 450 genotyped donors. General study points: Within an earlier analysis, most TCR beta V segments proved productive either about 87% or about 30% of the time. Follow-up analysis later connected one missense variant in DCLRE1C with trimming of TCR beta V- and J-genes.

A multiplex PCR was run with 60 Vbeta primers and 13 Jbeta primers. Produced via immunoSEQ multiplex PCR; TCRdb's table is partial and in-frame only. The sample yields 85,000 to 100,000 clones, 60% to 85% seen once. The germline CDR1 and CDR2 sequences are SQVTM and ANQGSEA. This CDR3 is 13 amino acids long. V was cut by 6 bases and J by 5 bases, with 16 bases left in between. A note on this clone: Its target is unknown.

The TCR originated in a man between 50 and 59 years old in good health and CMV-seropositive. The rearrangement links TRBV29-1 to TRBJ2-5; possibly TRBD2 for D (5 bases). The sample was PBMCs. The CDR3 reads CSVGGSESETQYF. The CDR3 DNA follows: TGCAGCGTCGGCGGGTCCGAGTCGGAGACCCAGTACTTC.